What follows describes a single T cell receptor beta chain. Its matching antigen is unknown. Germline V gives CDR1 SGHTS, CDR2 YDEGEE. The CDR3 extends over 16 amino acids. V lost 0 bases, J lost 10 bases, and 9 bases stayed unmatched. The data were produced by immunoSEQ multiplex PCR, yet TCRdb's version contains in-frame clones alone and is incomplete. The sample has 90,000 to 120,000 clones, more than 70% seen once. The data derive from a study of T cell responses to AZD1222 COVID-19 vaccine. Overall study results and limits: Reportedly, nearly half of unique spike TCRs recognized epitopes outside B.1.351/B.1.1.7 mutations. Researchers took repertoire samples only after the peak T cell response had come.

This specimen was peripheral blood, taken on day 0 of AZD1222 vaccination. The TCR sequence derives from an adult in good health. The chain employs TRBV5-8 and TRBJ1-6, with TRBD1 identical over 8 bases. The CDR3 loop reads CASSLAGQGRGSPLHF. CDR3 bases: TGTGCCAGCAGCTTGGCCGGACAGGGAAGGGGATCACCCCTCCACTTT. The full variable domain, in which reference TRBV5-8 and TRBJ1-6 provide the parts outside the CDR3, is EAGVTQSPTHLIKTRGQQATLRCSPISGHTSVYWYQQALGLGLQFLLWYDEGEERNRGNFPPRFSGRQFPNYSSELNVNALELEDSALYLCASSLAGQGRGSPLHFGNGTRLTVT.